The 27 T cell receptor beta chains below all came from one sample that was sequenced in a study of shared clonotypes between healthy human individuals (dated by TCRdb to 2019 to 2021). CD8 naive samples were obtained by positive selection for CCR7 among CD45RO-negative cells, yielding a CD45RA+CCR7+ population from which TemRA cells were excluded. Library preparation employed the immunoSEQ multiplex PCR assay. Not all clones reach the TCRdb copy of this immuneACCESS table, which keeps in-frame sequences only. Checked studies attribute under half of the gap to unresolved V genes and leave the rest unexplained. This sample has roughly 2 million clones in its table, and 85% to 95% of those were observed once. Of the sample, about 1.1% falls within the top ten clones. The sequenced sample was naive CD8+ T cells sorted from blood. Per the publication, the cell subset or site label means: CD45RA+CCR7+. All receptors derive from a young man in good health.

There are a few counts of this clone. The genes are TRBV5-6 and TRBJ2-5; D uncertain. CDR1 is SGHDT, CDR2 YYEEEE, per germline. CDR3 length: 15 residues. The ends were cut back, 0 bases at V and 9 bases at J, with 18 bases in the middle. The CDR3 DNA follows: TGTGCCAGCAGCTTGGATGCGACTCTTAGAGGTCCCCAGTACTTC. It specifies CASSLDATLRGPQYF. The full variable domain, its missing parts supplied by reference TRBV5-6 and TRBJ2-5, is DAGVTQSPTHLIKTRGQQVTLRCSPKSGHDTVSWYQQALGQGPQFIFQYYEEEERQRGNFPDRFSGHQFPNYSSELNVNALLLGDSALYLCASSLDATLRGPQYFGPGTRLLVL.

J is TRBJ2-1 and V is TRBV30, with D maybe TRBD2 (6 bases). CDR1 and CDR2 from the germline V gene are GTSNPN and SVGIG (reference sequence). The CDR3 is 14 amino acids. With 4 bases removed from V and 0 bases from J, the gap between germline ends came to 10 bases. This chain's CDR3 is CAWKGTYSYNEQFF. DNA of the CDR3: TGTGCCTGGAAGGGGACTTACTCCTACAATGAGCAGTTCTTC.

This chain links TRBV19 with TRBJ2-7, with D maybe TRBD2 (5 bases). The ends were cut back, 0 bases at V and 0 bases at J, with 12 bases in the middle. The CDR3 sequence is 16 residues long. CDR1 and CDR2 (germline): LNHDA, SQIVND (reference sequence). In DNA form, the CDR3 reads TGTGCCAGTAGTATAGATCTGGAGGAGAGCTCCTACGAGCAGTACTTC. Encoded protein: CASSIDLEESSYEQYF.

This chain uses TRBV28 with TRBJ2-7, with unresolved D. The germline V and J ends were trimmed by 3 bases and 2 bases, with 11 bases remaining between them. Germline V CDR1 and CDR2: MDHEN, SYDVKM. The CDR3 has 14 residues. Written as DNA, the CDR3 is TGTGCCAGCAGTTTGGGCGATGGTCCCTACGAGCAGTACTTC. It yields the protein CASSLGDGPYEQYF.

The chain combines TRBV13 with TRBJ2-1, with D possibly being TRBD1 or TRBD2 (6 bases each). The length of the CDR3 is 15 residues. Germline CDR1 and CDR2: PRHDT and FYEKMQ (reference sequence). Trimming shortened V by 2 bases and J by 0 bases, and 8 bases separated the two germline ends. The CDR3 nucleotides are TGTGCCAGCAGCTTAACGGGGGCCTCCTACAATGAGCAGTTCTTC. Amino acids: CASSLTGASYNEQFF.

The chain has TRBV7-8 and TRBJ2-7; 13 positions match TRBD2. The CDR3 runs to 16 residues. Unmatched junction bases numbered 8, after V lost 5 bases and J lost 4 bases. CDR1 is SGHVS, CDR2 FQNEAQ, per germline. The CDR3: CASSPGLAGVAYEQYF. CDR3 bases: TGTGCCAGCAGCCCCGGACTAGCGGGAGTGGCGTACGAGCAGTACTTC.

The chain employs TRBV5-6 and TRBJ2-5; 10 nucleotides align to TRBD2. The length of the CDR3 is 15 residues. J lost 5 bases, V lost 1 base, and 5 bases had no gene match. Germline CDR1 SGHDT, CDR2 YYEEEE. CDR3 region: CASSLLAGVRETQYF. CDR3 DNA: TGTGCCAGCAGCTTGCTAGCGGGAGTTCGGGAGACCCAGTACTTC.

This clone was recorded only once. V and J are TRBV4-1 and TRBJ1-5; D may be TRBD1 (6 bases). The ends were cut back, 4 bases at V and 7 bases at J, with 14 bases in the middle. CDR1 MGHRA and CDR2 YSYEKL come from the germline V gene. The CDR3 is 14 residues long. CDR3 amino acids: CASSPGVEYQPQHF. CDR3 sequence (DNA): TGCGCCAGCAGCCCAGGGGTAGAGTACCAGCCCCAGCATTTT.

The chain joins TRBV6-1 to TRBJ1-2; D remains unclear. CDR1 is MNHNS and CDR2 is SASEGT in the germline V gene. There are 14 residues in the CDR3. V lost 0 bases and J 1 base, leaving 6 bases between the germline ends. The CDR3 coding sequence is TGTGCCAGCAGTGAAGCCAGTTTTAACTATGGCTACACCTTC. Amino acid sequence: CASSEASFNYGYTF.

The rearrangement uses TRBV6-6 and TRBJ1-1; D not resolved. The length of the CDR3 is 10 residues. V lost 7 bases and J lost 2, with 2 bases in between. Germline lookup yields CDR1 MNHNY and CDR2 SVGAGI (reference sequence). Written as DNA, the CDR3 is TGTGCCAGCAAAAACACTGAAGCTTTCTTT. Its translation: CASKNTEAFF.

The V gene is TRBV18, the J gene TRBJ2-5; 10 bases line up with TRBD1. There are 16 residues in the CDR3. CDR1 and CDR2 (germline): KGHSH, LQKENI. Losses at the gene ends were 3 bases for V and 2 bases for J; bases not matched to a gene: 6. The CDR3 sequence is CASSPDRGQEQETQYF. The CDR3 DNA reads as TGTGCCAGCTCACCCGACAGGGGGCAAGAGCAAGAGACCCAGTACTTC.

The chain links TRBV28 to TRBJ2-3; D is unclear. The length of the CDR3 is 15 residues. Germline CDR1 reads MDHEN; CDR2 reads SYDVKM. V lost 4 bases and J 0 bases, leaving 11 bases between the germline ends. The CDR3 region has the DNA TGTGCCAGCAGTTCGCGCGGAACTAGCACAGATACGCAGTATTTT. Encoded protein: CASSSRGTSTDTQYF.

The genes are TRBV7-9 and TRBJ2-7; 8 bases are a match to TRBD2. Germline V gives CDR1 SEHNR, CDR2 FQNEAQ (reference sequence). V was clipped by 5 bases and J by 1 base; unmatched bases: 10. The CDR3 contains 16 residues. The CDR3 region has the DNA TGTGCCAGCAGCCCTTCGACTAGCGACAGATCCTACGAGCAGTACTTC. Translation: CASSPSTSDRSYEQYF.

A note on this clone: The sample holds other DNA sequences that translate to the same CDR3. CDR3 DNA: TGTGCCTGGAGTGTACAGACCTACGAGCAGTACTTC. Translating it yields CAWSVQTYEQYF. The chain carries TRBV30 and TRBJ2-7; D remains unclear. CDR3 length: 12 residues. From germline, CDR1 is GTSNPN and CDR2 SVGIG (reference sequence). With 0 bases removed from V and 2 bases from J, the gap between germline ends came to 5 bases.

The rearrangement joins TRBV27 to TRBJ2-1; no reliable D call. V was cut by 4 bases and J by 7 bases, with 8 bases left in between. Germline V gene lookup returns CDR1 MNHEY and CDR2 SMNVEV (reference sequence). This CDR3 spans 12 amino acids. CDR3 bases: TGTGCCAGCAGTTCGGGCTGGAATGAGCAGTTCTTC. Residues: CASSSGWNEQFF.

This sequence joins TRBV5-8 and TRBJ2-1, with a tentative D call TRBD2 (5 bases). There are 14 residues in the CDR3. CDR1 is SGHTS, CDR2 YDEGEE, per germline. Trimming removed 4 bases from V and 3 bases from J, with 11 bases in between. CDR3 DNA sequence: TGTGCCAGCAGCGAGGAGGCTTACTACAATGAGCAGTTCTTC. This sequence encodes CASSEEAYYNEQFF.

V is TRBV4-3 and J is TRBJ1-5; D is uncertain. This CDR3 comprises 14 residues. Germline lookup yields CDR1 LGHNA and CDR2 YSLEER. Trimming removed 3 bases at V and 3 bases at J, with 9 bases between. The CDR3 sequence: CASSQGRDNQPQHF. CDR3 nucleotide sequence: TGCGCCAGCAGCCAGGGCAGAGACAATCAGCCCCAGCATTTT.

The CDR3 region is CASSYSLDLGHNEQFF. The CDR3 DNA is TGTGCCAGCAGTTACTCGTTAGATTTAGGGCACAATGAGCAGTTCTTC. The gene calls are TRBV6-5 and TRBJ2-1, with D hard to call. The CDR3 spans 16 residues. CDR1 is MNHEY, CDR2 SVGAGI, per germline. V was clipped by 0 bases and J by 5 bases, with 14 bases between them.

The CDR3 sequence: CAWGQGSYNEQFF. CDR3 sequence (DNA): TGTGCCTGGGGACAGGGATCCTACAATGAGCAGTTCTTC. This chain links TRBV30 with TRBJ2-1, with 8 nucleotides matching TRBD1. Germline CDR1 and CDR2: GTSNPN and SVGIG (reference sequence). The length of the CDR3 is 13 residues. The junction had 1 base not matched to a gene; V was cut back by 5 bases and J by 1 base. Looking up the rest from reference TRBV30 and TRBJ2-1 gives the full variable domain: SQTIHQWPATLVQPVGSPLSLECTVEGTSNPNLYWYRQAAGRGLQLLFYSVGIGQISSEVPQNLSASRPQDRQFILSSKKLLLSDSGFYLCAWGQGSYNEQFFGPGTRLTVL.

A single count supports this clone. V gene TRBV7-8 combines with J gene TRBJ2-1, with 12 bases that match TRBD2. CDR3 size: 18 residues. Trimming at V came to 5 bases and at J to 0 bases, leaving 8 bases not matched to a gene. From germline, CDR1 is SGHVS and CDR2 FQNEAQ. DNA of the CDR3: TGTGCCAGCAGCGGGGGGCTAGCGGGAGGGAGCTCCTACAATGAGCAGTTCTTC. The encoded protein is CASSGGLAGGSSYNEQFF.

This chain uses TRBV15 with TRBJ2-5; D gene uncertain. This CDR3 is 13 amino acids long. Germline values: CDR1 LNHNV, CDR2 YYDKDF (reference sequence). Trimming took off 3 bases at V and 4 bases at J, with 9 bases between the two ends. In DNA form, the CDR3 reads TGTGCCACCAGCAGTTCGTTAGCAGAGACCCAGTACTTC. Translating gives CATSSSLAETQYF.

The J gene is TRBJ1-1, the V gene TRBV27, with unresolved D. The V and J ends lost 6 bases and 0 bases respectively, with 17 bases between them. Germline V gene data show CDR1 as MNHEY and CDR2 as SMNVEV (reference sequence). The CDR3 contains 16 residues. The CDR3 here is CASSPSVGNMNTEAFF. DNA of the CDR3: TGTGCCAGCAGCCCATCCGTGGGTAATATGAACACTGAAGCTTTCTTT.

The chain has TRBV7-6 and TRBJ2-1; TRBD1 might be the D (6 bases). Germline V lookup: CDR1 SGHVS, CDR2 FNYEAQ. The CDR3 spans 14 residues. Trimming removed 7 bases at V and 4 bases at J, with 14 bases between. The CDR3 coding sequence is TGTGCCAGCAATTTCGGCAGGGGATACAATGAGCAGTTCTTC. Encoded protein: CASNFGRGYNEQFF.

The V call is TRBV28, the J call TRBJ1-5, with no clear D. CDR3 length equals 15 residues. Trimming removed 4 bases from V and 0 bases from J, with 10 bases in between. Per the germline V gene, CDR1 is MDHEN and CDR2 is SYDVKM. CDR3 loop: CASSSPADSNQPQHF. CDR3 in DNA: TGTGCCAGCAGTTCCCCGGCCGATAGCAATCAGCCCCAGCATTTT.

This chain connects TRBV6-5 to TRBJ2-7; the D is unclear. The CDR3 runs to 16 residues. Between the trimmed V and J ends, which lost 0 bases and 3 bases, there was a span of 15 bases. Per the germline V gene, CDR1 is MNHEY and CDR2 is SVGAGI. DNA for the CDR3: TGTGCCAGCAGTTACTCGATAGGTCAGTTGGGCTACGAGCAGTACTTC. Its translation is CASSYSIGQLGYEQYF.

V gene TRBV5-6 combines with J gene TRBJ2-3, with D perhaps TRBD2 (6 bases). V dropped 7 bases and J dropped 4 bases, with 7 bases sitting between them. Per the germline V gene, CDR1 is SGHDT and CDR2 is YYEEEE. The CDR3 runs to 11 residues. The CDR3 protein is CASWGADTQYF. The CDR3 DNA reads TGTGCCAGCTGGGGGGCAGATACGCAGTATTTT.

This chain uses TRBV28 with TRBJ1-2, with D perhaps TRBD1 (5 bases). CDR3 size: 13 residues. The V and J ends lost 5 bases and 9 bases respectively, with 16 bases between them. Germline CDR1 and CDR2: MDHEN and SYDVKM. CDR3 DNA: TGTGCCAGCAGTCATACGGGGGTTATAAGCTACACCTTC. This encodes CASSHTGVISYTF.